This is a list of T cell receptor beta chains from one sample in a study of T cell repertoires in cytomegalovirus infection. TCRdb reprocessed the reads with MiXCR, giving one entry per CDR3 protein. The repertoire holds about 530,000 distinct CDR3 sequences, with roughly 29% as singletons. Sequenced sample: PBMCs. These receptors came from a human donor in good health (CMV status not recorded). Some clones in this sample may be carry-over from other donors' samples. Both conserved end residues are part of each CDR3. A D gene is named only where the DNA matches it firmly. Size values are once, few and many counts, or a class for expanded clones, and some rows have none.

v_gene: TRBV6-1; d_gene: TRBD1; abundance: few; j_gene: TRBJ2-1; CDR3aa: CASDRVTYNEQFF; CDR3nt: TGTGCCAGTGACAGGGTGACCTACAATGAGCAGTTCTTC
v_gene: TRBV6-6; d_gene: TRBD1; abundance: -; j_gene: TRBJ2-5; CDR3aa: CASSYGETGYSETQYF; CDR3nt: TGTGCCAGCAGTTACGGGGAGACAGGGTACTCCGAGACCCAGTACTTC
v_gene: TRBV29-1; d_gene: TRBD2; abundance: -; j_gene: TRBJ2-2; CDR3aa: CSVEGRAGGNTGELFF; CDR3nt: TGCAGCGTCGAAGGGAGGGCCGGCGGGAACACCGGGGAGCTGTTTTTT
v_gene: TRBV12-3/TRBV12-4; d_gene: -; abundance: few; j_gene: TRBJ2-3; CDR3aa: CASSPGPSGADTQYF; CDR3nt: TGTGCCAGCAGTCCGGGACCCTCCGGCGCAGATACGCAGTATTTT
v_gene: TRBV13; d_gene: TRBD2; abundance: few; j_gene: TRBJ2-5; CDR3aa: CASRERGEETQYF; CDR3nt: TGTGCCAGCAGGGAGCGGGGAGAAGAGACCCAGTACTTC
v_gene: TRBV7-6; d_gene: TRBD1; abundance: few; j_gene: TRBJ1-6; CDR3aa: CASSLGGTANSNSPLHF; CDR3nt: TGTGCCAGCAGCTTAGGAGGGACAGCGAATTCCAATTCACCCCTCCACTTT
v_gene: TRBV4-1; d_gene: -; abundance: -; j_gene: TRBJ1-1; CDR3aa: CASSQGLATEAFF; CDR3nt: TGCGCCAGCAGCCAAGGACTGGCCACTGAAGCTTTCTTT
v_gene: TRBV7-9; d_gene: -; abundance: -; j_gene: TRBJ2-7; CDR3aa: CASSHGTATEQYF; CDR3nt: TGTGCCAGCAGCCACGGGACGGCAACCGAGCAGTACTTC
v_gene: TRBV4-2; d_gene: -; abundance: few; j_gene: TRBJ2-5; CDR3aa: CASSQNGGIASQETQYF; CDR3nt: TGTGCCAGCAGCCAAAATGGCGGCATTGCCAGTCAAGAGACCCAGTACTTC
v_gene: TRBV11-3; d_gene: TRBD2; abundance: -; j_gene: TRBJ2-3; CDR3aa: CASSLAGGSTDMQYF; CDR3nt: TGTGCCAGCAGCTTAGCGGGAGGTAGCACAGATATGCAGTATTTT
v_gene: TRBV7-2; d_gene: -; abundance: many; j_gene: TRBJ2-5; CDR3aa: CASSQDAPGTQYF; CDR3nt: TGTGCCAGCAGCCAGGACGCCCCGGGGACCCAGTACTTC
v_gene: TRBV7-6; d_gene: TRBD1; abundance: -; j_gene: TRBJ2-2; CDR3aa: CASRRTGGLSGELFF; CDR3nt: TGTGCCAGCAGGCGGACAGGGGGCCTCTCCGGGGAGCTGTTTTTT
v_gene: TRBV6-1; d_gene: -; abundance: -; j_gene: TRBJ2-3; CDR3aa: CASSESQHYTDTQYF; CDR3nt: TGTGCCAGCAGTGAAAGTCAGCACTACACAGATACGCAGTATTTT
v_gene: TRBV18; d_gene: -; abundance: -; j_gene: TRBJ1-5; CDR3aa: CASSAHRAIDQPQHF; CDR3nt: TGTGCCAGCTCAGCACACAGGGCTATCGATCAGCCCCAGCATTTT
v_gene: TRBV5-4; d_gene: TRBD2; abundance: few; j_gene: TRBJ2-1; CDR3aa: CASSPPGLGYNEQFF; CDR3nt: TGTGCCAGCAGCCCTCCGGGACTAGGATACAATGAGCAGTTCTTC
v_gene: TRBV6-5; d_gene: -; abundance: -; j_gene: TRBJ2-3; CDR3aa: CASSQTRGQTAHLPQYF; CDR3nt: TGTGCCAGCAGTCAGACCCGTGGACAGACAGCCCATCTTCCGCAGTATTTT
v_gene: TRBV28; d_gene: -; abundance: -; j_gene: TRBJ1-1; CDR3aa: CASRATGNTEAFF; CDR3nt: TGTGCCAGCAGGGCAACAGGGAACACTGAAGCTTTCTTT
v_gene: TRBV6-1; d_gene: TRBD2; abundance: many; j_gene: TRBJ2-1; CDR3aa: CASSLAAGYNEQFF; CDR3nt: TGTGCCAGCAGCCTAGCGGCCGGCTACAATGAGCAGTTCTTC
v_gene: TRBV11-2; d_gene: -; abundance: -; j_gene: TRBJ2-4; CDR3aa: CASSLVPRRENIQYF; CDR3nt: TGTGCCAGCAGCTTAGTACCCAGGCGGGAAAACATTCAGTACTTC
v_gene: TRBV11-1; d_gene: -; abundance: -; j_gene: TRBJ2-1; CDR3aa: CASSLWAVSYNEQFF; CDR3nt: TGTGCCAGCAGCTTATGGGCGGTGTCCTACAATGAGCAGTTCTTC
v_gene: TRBV12-5; d_gene: TRBD2; abundance: few; j_gene: TRBJ2-1; CDR3aa: CASGWGLGSSGRSSYNEQFF; CDR3nt: TGTGCTAGTGGTTGGGGTTTAGGGTCTAGCGGGAGAAGTTCCTACAATGAGCAGTTCTTC
v_gene: TRBV20-1; d_gene: TRBD2; abundance: -; j_gene: TRBJ2-1; CDR3aa: CSASPGTSLGNEQFF; CDR3nt: TGCAGTGCTAGCCCCGGGACTAGCCTCGGGAATGAGCAGTTCTTC
v_gene: TRBV6-2/TRBV6-3; d_gene: TRBD2; abundance: -; j_gene: TRBJ2-1; CDR3aa: CASSYKELAGAAYNEQFF; CDR3nt: TGTGCCAGCAGTTACAAAGAACTAGCGGGAGCGGCTTACAATGAGCAGTTCTTC
v_gene: TRBV7-2; d_gene: TRBD1; abundance: -; j_gene: TRBJ2-5; CDR3aa: CASSRVPGQGEETQYF; CDR3nt: TGTGCCAGCAGCCGCGTACCGGGACAGGGTGAAGAGACCCAGTACTTC
v_gene: TRBV7-2; d_gene: TRBD2; abundance: many; j_gene: TRBJ2-1; CDR3aa: CASRGTSAYNEQFF; CDR3nt: TGTGCCAGCAGGGGGACTAGCGCCTACAATGAGCAGTTCTTC